This T cell receptor beta chain stems from a study of cytomegalovirus exposure and HLA in healthy donors (dated by TCRdb to about 2017). With respect to the entire study: In an earlier analysis of 587 of the donors, 276 Gb of sequence data and some 100 million unique TCR beta sequences from 180 million or so T cells were reported. An early release covering 550 to 650 HLA-typed donors comprised 300 to 350 gigabases of sequencing data and tens of millions of unique TCR sequences. Of the roughly 400 genotyped donors, about 80% fell in the genetic ancestry cluster associated with self-reported Caucasian donors. The aim of the study was to test whether cataloging public T cell receptors could identify signatures of past pathogen exposure. The study used immunosequencing to profile the T cell repertoires of approximately 630 subjects and linked those repertoires to cytomegalovirus serostatus. Besides the first cohort of approximately 710 subjects, a separate validation cohort made up of 120 different subjects was used. To predict cytomegalovirus infection status, the study combined high-throughput TCR immunosequencing, statistical association of individual TCRs with disease status, and machine learning. A later analysis re-analyzed previously published TCR beta repertoires from 600 to 850 donors and added high-resolution HLA genotyping to study TCR occurrence patterns. In the later analysis, no new phenotypic data were used to find candidate immune exposures; instead, reliance was placed on TCR beta sequences and their occurrence across donors. An earlier analysis of a few hundred of the donors applied high-throughput TCR beta sequencing to assess whether each TCR beta V gene segment acted as functional or pseudogenic. Alongside the repertoire data, information on donor age, sex, ethnicity and CMV serostatus was compiled. In a later genetic analysis, genome-wide SNP genotypes for about 55% of the 666 donors were used, and that subset was treated as a discovery cohort. All discovery cohort repertoires had been generated using a single sequencing platform. HLA typing covered class I and class II loci at four-digit resolution. The number of donors typed differed by locus, with 629-630 for A, B, C, DRB1 and DQB1, 522 for DQA1, nearly 610 for DPA1, and 472 for DPB1. A handful of DR-DQ haplotypes were handled as single units for association and clustering because linkage in the cohort was strong. Among 300 to 500 genotyped donors of the cohort, an average of approximately 240,000 unique TCR beta nucleotide sequences was sequenced per donor, of which roughly 18% were non-productive. The full study reports these points: A later genetic analysis associated a missense DCLRE1C variant with V-gene and J-gene trimming of TCR beta chains, and an independent cohort replicated the association. The only immune exposure information available for the cohort was CMV serostatus. Three of the identified cytomegalovirus-associated TCR beta chains were confirmed in vitro to be specific for cytomegalovirus antigens. Correlated functional status among segregating V segments might reflect linkage disequilibrium, but an unknown experimental factor could not be ruled out. A later analysis found that TCR association rates varied across HLA loci, with DRB1 alleles showing the most associated TCRs and HLA-C alleles the fewest. Specific HLA alleles were associated with roughly 17,000 TCR beta sequences at a false discovery rate of 0.05 in a later analysis. In a later analysis, several top co-occurrence clusters were reported to appear linked to parvovirus B19, influenza, CMV and Epstein-Barr virus. Because HLA typing was missing for some donors at each locus, association tests included only the typed subset. Strong co-occurrence of HLA alleles, especially DR and DQ, made assigning TCR associations to individual alleles difficult. The classifier was reported to diagnose cytomegalovirus status with high specificity and sensitivity in both the original and validation cohorts. In a later analysis, most CMV-associated TCR beta chains were found to appear HLA-restricted, with HLA associations seemingly driven largely by CMV exposure. The authors suggested that the approach could potentially be generalized to other disease states and immunological phenotypes. Because the 87-base-pair reads could not distinguish some IMGT-functional V segments, including TRBV6-2 and TRBV6-3, those segments were excluded. A further reported finding was that TCR beta sequences accurately predicted the HLA-A and HLA-B alleles for most subjects in the first cohort. An earlier analysis of several hundred of the donors showed that most TCR beta V segments appeared in productive rearrangements either about 90% or about 30% of the time, which broadly matched IMGT annotations. In this cohort, only TCR beta chains were sequenced, and detectable features were limited by the absence of alpha or paired-chain data. Across donors, most TCR sequences were observed very rarely, whereas some public TCRs were present in many individuals. A later genetic analysis reported fewer N-insertions in productive TCRs among donors in an Asian-associated ancestry cluster than the roughly 670-donor mean. A cluster of highly shared sequence variants was judged likely to represent a technical artifact of the sequencing pipeline. A later analysis found that HLA-associated TCR beta chains were more clonally expanded and had lower generation probabilities than equally common non-associated chains. In the study, roughly 160 TCR beta chains were listed as associated with cytomegalovirus. Sequencing depth was assumed to be roughly uniform across donors in the presence/absence analyses, though that assumption may not hold. Because counts were too low, seventeen rarely observed V segments, including chromosome 9 orphons, were left out of the earlier analysis of over 550 of the donors.

Library preparation employed the immunoSEQ multiplex PCR assay. For the multiplex PCR, a mixture combining 60 forward primers for TCR Vbeta segments and 13 reverse primers for TCR Jbeta segments was used. Amplification of the CDR3 region of rearranged TCR beta genes was performed with a multiplex PCR assay on genomic DNA. Amplified TCR beta libraries were sequenced as 87-base-pair reads on the Illumina HiSeq System. From the authors' description of their analysis: A later analysis counted some 74 million unique TCR beta chains across the 700 or so repertoires, and some 11 million of these chains were shared by at least two donors. Raw reads were error-corrected and collapsed into unique sequences by a nearest-neighbor algorithm in which closely related sequences were merged to remove PCR and sequencing errors. CDR3 sequences were aligned to IMGT reference sequences to assign V, D and J gene segments. For a sequence to be retained, at least a six-nucleotide match to both a V gene segment and a J gene segment was required. Rearrangements were called productive when the CDR3 lacked stop codons and stayed in frame with V and J; all others were non-productive. CDR3 was defined according to IMGT convention as the region running from the second conserved V-encoded cysteine to the conserved J-encoded phenylalanine. In an earlier analysis of more than 550 of the donors, sequences lacking an unambiguous match to a single V gene segment were excluded. An earlier analysis of under 750 of the donors called V segments functional above 56.7% productive rearrangements and segregating when the between-donor standard deviation exceeded 5%. A statistical classification framework was developed to diagnose cytomegalovirus status using the catalog of TCR beta chain sequences. A later analysis assigned V and J genes by comparing TCR nucleotide sequences with IMGT/GENE-DB human TR gene sequences. A later analysis assigned CDR3 sequences and most-parsimonious VDJ recombination scenarios with the TCRdist pipeline. A later analysis defined each TCR beta chain by its CDR3 amino acid sequence plus V-gene family, and excluded reads lacking a unique V-gene family. A later analysis removed roughly 590 highly shared, low-generation-probability nucleotide sequences to deal with suspected cross-contamination and a sequencing artifact. A later analysis calculated a clonal expansion index for each public chain from normalized within-repertoire ranks of inferred template counts. Generation probabilities in a later analysis came from a VDJ recombination model fitted to out-of-frame rearrangements, and those results were checked against IGoR. A later analysis scored TCR-TCR, TCR-HLA and TCR-CMV co-occurrence with hypergeometric tests, applying a repertoire-size bias correction to TCR pairs. In a later analysis, false discovery rates were estimated by permuting HLA or CMV assignments 20 times. In a later analysis, co-occurring TCRs were grouped with DBSCAN, and TCRdist sequence similarity was added when clustering was performed within HLA-allele-positive subsets. For co-occurrence clustering, repertoires with fewer than 30,000 or more than 120,000 public chains were excluded, along with five or six repertoires with anomalous nucleotide sharing. Sourced from immuneACCESS, this table was stored by TCRdb with only in-frame sequences that have V and J called. A share of the clones is absent; for the studies checked, an unresolved V gene accounts for under half, and the remainder has no known explanation. The DNA gave D and trimming, while V, J and clone size come from that table. For this sample there are some 190,000 clones; around 80% appear just once. The ten most abundant clones make up 2.4% of the sample.

From its cysteine to its phenylalanine, the CDR3 spans 15 amino acids. The DNA shown is the 45-base CDR3, in frame from base 1. CDR1 MNHNY and CDR2 SVGAGI were looked up in the germline V gene (reference sequence). At the junction V is shortened by 5 bases and J by 4 bases, with 15 bases in between. Concerning this clone: Its target antigen remains unknown. Qualities for individual bases were not recorded, and no much larger clone is one base off.

The cohort consisted of 600 or so healthy bone marrow donors. At the time of sampling, all cohort members were nominally healthy, though unrecorded immune exposures were likely present. The donor tested CMV seronegative and was one of the 352 seronegative cohort members. Every donor gave a peripheral blood sample, and the peripheral blood mononuclear cells from that sample were used for TCR beta sequencing. Genomic DNA extraction from the blood cell samples was performed with the Qiagen DNeasy Blood Extraction Kit. The source of this sequence is a male donor in good health and CMV-seronegative. The specimen sequenced was PBMCs. The chain is made from TRBV6-6 and TRBJ1-5; possibly the D gene is TRBD1, per 6 matching bases. CDR3 protein: CASSLETGPNQPQHF. The nucleotide sequence reads TGTGCCAGCAGTCTAGAGACAGGCCCGAATCAGCCCCAGCATTTT.